The 8 T cell receptor beta chains below were found in one sample sequenced in a study of monozygotic twins with cystic fibrosis. Sequenced by immunoSEQ multiplex PCR; TCRdb stores in-frame clones only, minus some. Of 32,000 or so clones listed, around 90% were seen once; the top ten hold roughly 0.85%. Sequenced input: blood. The source is a girl aged 2-15 years with cystic fibrosis.

The chain uses TRBV29-1 and TRBJ2-5; D might be TRBD2 (7 bases). Trimming shortened V by 3 bases and J by 8 bases, and 22 bases separated the two germline ends. Per germline, CDR1 SQVTM and CDR2 ANQGSEA. This CDR3 contains 15 residues. CDR3 loop: CSVDRGGGTRGTQYF. The CDR3 bases are TGCAGCGTTGACCGGGGAGGGGGTACAAGGGGAACCCAGTACTTC. Based on the CDR3 plus reference TRBV29-1 and TRBJ2-5, the full variable domain is SAVISQKPSRDICQRGTSLTIQCQVDSQVTMMFWYRQQPGQSLTLIATANQGSEATYESGFVIDKFPISRPNLTFSTLTVSNMSPEDSSIYLCSVDRGGGTRGTQYFGPGTRLLVL.

The chain combines TRBV4-1 with TRBJ2-1, with D hard to call. The CDR3 loop spans 16 amino acids. The germline gives CDR1 MGHRA, CDR2 YSYEKL. Trimming took 1 base from V and 4 from J, leaving 14 bases between them. The CDR3 DNA is TGCGCCAGCAGCCAAGTCCGCCTCCTTACGTACAATGAGCAGTTCTTC. As protein: CASSQVRLLTYNEQFF.

V is TRBV7-9 and J is TRBJ1-2; D remains ambiguous. V gave up 4 bases and J gave up 4 bases, with 22 bases separating them. Germline V gene sequence: CDR1 SEHNR, CDR2 FQNEAQ (reference sequence). The CDR3 spans 17 residues. CDR3 loop: CASSWLSGSGSIYGYTF. In DNA form, the CDR3 reads TGTGCCAGCAGCTGGCTTTCGGGGTCGGGCTCTATCTATGGCTACACCTTC. Supplemented by reference TRBV7-9 and TRBJ1-2, the full variable domain reads DTGVSQNPRHKITKRGQNVTFRCDPISEHNRLYWYRQTLGQGPEFLTYFQNEAQLEKSRLLSDRFSAERPKGSFSTLEIQRTEQGDSAMYLCASSWLSGSGSIYGYTFGSGTRLTVV.

The V and J genes are TRBV9 and TRBJ2-1, with 10 nucleotides matching TRBD1. The CDR3 covers 18 residues. Trimming cost V 0 bases and J 0 bases; bases outside gene matches: 6. Germline values: CDR1 SGDLS, CDR2 YYNGEE. This CDR3 is CASSVGGQGTSSYNEQFF. Written as DNA, the CDR3 is TGTGCCAGCAGCGTAGGGGGACAGGGGACGAGCTCCTACAATGAGCAGTTCTTC. The full variable domain, rest sourced from reference TRBV9 and TRBJ2-1, is DSGVTQTPKHLITATGQRVTLRCSPRSGDLSVYWYQQSLDQGLQFLIQYYNGEERAKGNILERFSAQQFPDLHSELNLSSLELGDSALYFCASSVGGQGTSSYNEQFFGPGTRLTVL.

The V gene is TRBV9, the J gene TRBJ2-2; 13 nucleotides agree with TRBD2. The V gene's germline CDR1 is SGDLS and CDR2 YYNGEE. J was trimmed by 3 bases and V by 3 bases; bases with no gene match: 8. The CDR3 length is 18 residues. The CDR3 region is CASSAGTSGRADTGELFF. CDR3 bases: TGTGCCAGCAGCGCAGGAACTAGCGGGAGGGCCGACACCGGGGAGCTGTTTTTT. Full variable domain (remainder filled in from reference TRBV9 and TRBJ2-2): DSGVTQTPKHLITATGQRVTLRCSPRSGDLSVYWYQQSLDQGLQFLIQYYNGEERAKGNILERFSAQQFPDLHSELNLSSLELGDSALYFCASSAGTSGRADTGELFFGEGSRLTVL.

This clone was seen only once. The rearrangement uses TRBV9 and TRBJ1-2; D is unclear. Germline assignment: CDR1 SGDLS and CDR2 YYNGEE. Between the trimmed V and J ends, which lost 0 bases and 3 bases, there was a span of 18 bases. There are 17 residues in the CDR3. The CDR3 coding sequence is TGTGCCAGCAGCGTAGGGTGGCCCACCGAGACGGACTATGGCTACACCTTC. Amino acid sequence: CASSVGWPTETDYGYTF.

The genes are TRBV6-1 and TRBJ2-3; D perhaps matches TRBD2 (7 bases). The CDR3 has 14 amino acids. In germline, CDR1 is MNHNS, CDR2 SASEGT. Trimming pared 6 bases from V and 2 bases from J, leaving 12 bases between. The CDR3 DNA reads TGTGCCAGCAGCCAGGGGAGGGACACAGATACGCAGTATTTT. It yields the protein CASSQGRDTDTQYF.

The CDR3 sequence: CASSRTDTQYF. The DNA of the CDR3 is TGTGCCAGCAGCCGCACAGATACGCAGTATTTT. The chain combines TRBV14 with TRBJ2-3; D remains ambiguous. Trimming took 4 bases from V and 1 from J, leaving 0 bases between them. CDR3 size: 11 residues. Germline V gene lookup returns CDR1 SGHDN and CDR2 FVKESK.